This TCR beta chain was identified during a study of a mutant IDH1 vaccine in newly diagnosed glioma. Overall study: The initiation of vaccination occurred 4-6 weeks after radiotherapy alone, or with temozolomide cycles. Earlier care involved radiotherapy, temozolomide, or both, and the majority received both. Patients under treatment included around 60% males and about 40% females and had a mean age of 40.4 years. Regarding the study as a whole: Pseudoprogression looked unconnected to shifts in top peripheral T cell clonotypes.

Sequenced by immunoSEQ multiplex PCR; TCRdb stores in-frame clones only, minus some. Of fewer than 150,000 clones listed, roughly 90% were seen once; the top ten hold roughly 0.62%. This clone was counted a few times. Its target is not known. The time point: week 11, during vaccination. Doses of 300 ug of mutant IDH1 20-mer peptide were given with topical imiquimod. The sequence derives from a woman aged 45-60 years with glioma. Sequencing was performed on PBMCs, taken from a glioma patient whose treatment included an IDH1 peptide vaccine.

The CDR3 DNA reads as TGCGCCAGCAGCCAAGAGGAAAACGAGCAGTACTTC. It encodes CASSQEENEQYF. V and J are TRBV4-1 and TRBJ2-7; D call uncertain. V shed 0 bases and J shed 5 bases, with 5 bases lying between them. CDR3 length: 12 residues. In germline, CDR1 is MGHRA, CDR2 YSYEKL.